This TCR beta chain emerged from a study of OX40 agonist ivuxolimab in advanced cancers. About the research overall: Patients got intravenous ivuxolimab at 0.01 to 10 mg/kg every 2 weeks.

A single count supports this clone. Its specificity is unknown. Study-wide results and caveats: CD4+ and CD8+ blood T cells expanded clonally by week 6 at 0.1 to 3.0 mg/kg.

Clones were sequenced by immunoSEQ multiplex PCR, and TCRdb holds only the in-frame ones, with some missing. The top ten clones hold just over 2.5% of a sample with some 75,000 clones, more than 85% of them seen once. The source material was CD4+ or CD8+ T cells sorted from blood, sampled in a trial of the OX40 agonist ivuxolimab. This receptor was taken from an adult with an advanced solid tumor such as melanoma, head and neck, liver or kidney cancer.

CDR3 sequence (DNA): TGTGCCAGCAGCCTAGGGACAGGGGGAAACACAGATACGCAGTATTTT. The encoded protein is CASSLGTGGNTDTQYF. V is TRBV7-9 and J is TRBJ2-3; TRBD1 matches at 11 bases. CDR1 and CDR2 (germline): SEHNR, FQNEAQ (reference sequence). V gave up 5 bases and J gave up 2 bases; unmatched junction bases: 6. The CDR3 has 16 amino acids.